This entry lists 10 T cell receptor beta chains sequenced from one sample in a study of T cell responses to AZD1222 COVID-19 vaccine. Assay used: immunoSEQ multiplex PCR; TCRdb lists only in-frame clones, some missing. Found here are about 100,000 clones, 80% to 95% of them singletons; the top ten hold 1.5% to 2%. The sample was peripheral blood, taken on day 0 of AZD1222 vaccination. The receptors were sampled from an adult in good health.

The chain couples TRBV5-5 to TRBJ1-3; unclear D gene. There are 13 residues in the CDR3. V was cut by 4 bases and J by 3 bases, with 8 bases left in between. Germline loops: CDR1 SGHKS, CDR2 YYEKEE (reference sequence). The CDR3 DNA reads as TGTGCCAGCAGCCGTCCTAGTGGAAACACCATATATTTT. It translates to CASSRPSGNTIYF.

The chain joins TRBV19 to TRBJ1-5; no firm D call. This CDR3 has 13 residues. V dropped 3 bases and J dropped 0 bases, with 3 bases sitting between them. Germline V lookup: CDR1 LNHDA, CDR2 SQIVND (reference sequence). As DNA, the CDR3 is TGTGCCAGTAGTATGGTTAGCAATCAGCCCCAGCATTTT. Protein: CASSMVSNQPQHF. The variable domain in full, completed from reference TRBV19 and TRBJ1-5, reads DGGITQSPKYLFRKEGQNVTLSCEQNLNHDAMYWYRQDPGQGLRLIYYSQIVNDFQKGDIAEGYSVSREKKESFPLTVTSAQKNPTAFYLCASSMVSNQPQHFGDGTRLSIL.

This clone was observed a single time. The CDR3 region has the DNA TGCGCCAGCAGTGGATGGACCGGGGAGCTGTTTTTT. This codes for CASSGWTGELFF. The genes are TRBV10-1 and TRBJ2-2, with no clear D. Trimming pared 4 bases from V and 5 bases from J, leaving 5 bases between. Germline CDR1 reads WNHNN; CDR2 reads SYGVQD (reference sequence). This CDR3 contains 12 residues.

The chain employs TRBV27 and TRBJ2-7; D unresolved. Between the trimmed V and J ends, which lost 0 bases and 2 bases, there was a span of 11 bases. The CDR3 is made up of 15 amino acids. Germline CDR1 and CDR2: MNHEY and SMNVEV (reference sequence). CDR3 DNA: TGTGCCAGCAGTTTATCCCTGGTCGAAACCTACGAGCAGTACTTC. Amino acid sequence: CASSLSLVETYEQYF.

The chain joins TRBV30 to TRBJ2-1; D unclear. V gave up 1 base and J gave up 15 bases, with 16 bases separating them. The germline CDR1 and CDR2 sequences are GTSNPN and SVGIG (reference sequence). The CDR3 is 12 amino acids. CDR3 region: CAWSAPPGSGFF. The CDR3 DNA follows: TGTGCCTGGAGTGCACCCCCCGGTTCAGGGTTCTTC.

The gene calls are TRBV9 and TRBJ2-2; D not certain. Germline V CDR1 and CDR2: SGDLS, YYNGEE. The CDR3 runs 15 residues. Trimming removed 1 base at V and 3 bases at J, with 10 bases between. DNA for the CDR3: TGTGCCAGCAGCGTATCCCCCCCGGACACCGGGGAGCTGTTTTTT. This gives the protein CASSVSPPDTGELFF.

The genes are TRBV5-1 and TRBJ2-3; possibly TRBD2 for D (6 bases). In germline, CDR1 is SGHRS, CDR2 YFSETQ. This CDR3 has 14 residues. The V and J ends lost 7 bases and 3 bases respectively, with 15 bases between them. The DNA of the CDR3 is TGCGCCAGCGGGGTCGGAGGGCTTACAGATACGCAGTATTTT. It yields the protein CASGVGGLTDTQYF.

The CDR3 DNA is TGTGCCAGCAGTGACTACAGGTCCAATCAGCCCCAGCATTTT. Translated, it gives CASSDYRSNQPQHF. This rearrangement joins TRBV25-1 to TRBJ1-5; tentatively, D is TRBD1 (5 bases). CDR1 is MGHDK and CDR2 is SYGVNS in the germline V gene. CDR3 length: 14 amino acids. V was shortened by 3 bases and J by 3 bases, with 9 bases between the two germline ends. Drawing the rest from reference TRBV25-1 and TRBJ1-5, the complete variable domain is EADIYQTPRYLVIGTGKKITLECSQTMGHDKMYWYQQDPGMELHLIHYSYGVNSTEKGDLSSESTVSRIRTEHFPLTLESARPSHTSQYLCASSDYRSNQPQHFGDGTRLSIL.

The chain has TRBV19 and TRBJ2-1, with D unresolved. Germline V gene sequence: CDR1 LNHDA, CDR2 SQIVND (reference sequence). The CDR3 loop spans 14 amino acids. V was trimmed by 7 bases and J by 2 bases, leaving 12 bases between them. The CDR3 DNA sequence: TGTGCCAGTAAAGGGAAGGTCCCCTACAATGAGCAGTTCTTC. This encodes CASKGKVPYNEQFF.

The J gene is TRBJ2-2, the V gene TRBV6-5, with 7 bases matching TRBD1. This CDR3 spans 13 amino acids. Germline V gives CDR1 MNHEY, CDR2 SVGAGI. V lost 2 bases to trimming and J lost 8 bases; unmatched junction nucleotides: 2. CDR3 sequence (DNA): TGTGCCAGCAGTTACGGGGGACAGGGGGAGCTGTTTTTT. The encoded protein is CASSYGGQGELFF.